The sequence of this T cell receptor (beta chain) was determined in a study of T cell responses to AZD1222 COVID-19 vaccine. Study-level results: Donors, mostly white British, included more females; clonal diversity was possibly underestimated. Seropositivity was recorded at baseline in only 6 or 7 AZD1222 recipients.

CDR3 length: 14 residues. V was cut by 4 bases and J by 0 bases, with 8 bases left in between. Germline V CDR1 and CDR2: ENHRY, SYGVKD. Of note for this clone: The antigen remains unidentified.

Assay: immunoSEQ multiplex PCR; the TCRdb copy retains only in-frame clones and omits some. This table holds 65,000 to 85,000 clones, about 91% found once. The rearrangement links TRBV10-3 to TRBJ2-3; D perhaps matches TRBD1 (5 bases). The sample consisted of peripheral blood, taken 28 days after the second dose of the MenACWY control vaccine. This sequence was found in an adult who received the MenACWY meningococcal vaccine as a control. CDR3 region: CAISVGASTDTQYF. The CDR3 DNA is TGTGCCATCAGTGTTGGGGCCAGCACAGATACGCAGTATTTT.